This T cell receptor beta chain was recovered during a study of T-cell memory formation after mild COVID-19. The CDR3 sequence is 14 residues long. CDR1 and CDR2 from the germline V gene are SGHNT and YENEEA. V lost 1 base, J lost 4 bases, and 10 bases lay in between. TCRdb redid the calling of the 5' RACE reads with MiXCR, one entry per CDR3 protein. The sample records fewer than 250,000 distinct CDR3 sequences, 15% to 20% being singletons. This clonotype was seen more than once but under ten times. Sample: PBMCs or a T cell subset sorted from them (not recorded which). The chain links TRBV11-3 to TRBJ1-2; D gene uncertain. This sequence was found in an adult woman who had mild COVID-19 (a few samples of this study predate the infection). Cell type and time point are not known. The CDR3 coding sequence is TGTGCCAGCAGCTTAGGCGGACCCCGCTATGGCTACACCTTC. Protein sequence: CASSLGGPRYGYTF.